The rows below give T cell receptor beta chains drawn from one sample of a study of vaccination and CD4 T cells after COVID-19. Each CDR3 protein is one row after TCRdb ran MiXCR on the PCR reads. In the table there are tens of thousands of distinct CDR3 sequences, 50% to 60% of which are singletons. Here the sequenced sample was CD4+ T cells from blood, taken before SARS-CoV-2 vaccination. The receptors stem from a human donor who had recovered from COVID-19. Each CDR3 is given with its conserved first and last residue. D genes are given only for firm matches. Clone sizes are given selectively: once, few, many, or a class where the clone is expanded.

clone size | J gene | V gene | D gene | CDR3 DNA | CDR3 protein
. | TRBJ1-1 | TRBV6-1 | TRBD1 | TGTGCCAGCAGAGCACCGGGACAGATGAACACTGAAGCTTTCTTT | CASRAPGQMNTEAFF
. | TRBJ2-7 | TRBV7-3 | TRBD2 | TGTGCCAGCAGAACCGGGACTAGCGGGAGTATCCAGTACTTC | CASRTGTSGSIQYF
. | TRBJ1-1 | TRBV12-3/TRBV12-4 | . | TGTGCCAGCAGTTTAGCAGGGGACACTGAAGCTTTCTTT | CASSLAGDTEAFF
. | TRBJ2-5 | TRBV7-9 | . | TGTGCCAGCACCTGGGGTAGGGGAGAGACCCAGTACTTC | CASTWGRGETQYF
. | TRBJ1-5 | TRBV15 | . | TGTGCCACCAGCAGAAACAGGAACAATCAGCCCCAGCATTTT | CATSRNRNNQPQHF
. | TRBJ2-1 | TRBV6-1 | TRBD2 | TGTGCCAGCACACGGACTAGCGGGAGCTACCCTAATGAGCAGTTCTTC | CASTRTSGSYPNEQFF
. | TRBJ2-3 | TRBV2 | TRBD1 | TGTGCCAGCAGGGCTCAAATGGGGACAGGCAACAGATTT | CASRAQMGTGNRF
. | TRBJ1-5 | TRBV20-1 | . | TGCAGTGCTGGGGAGAATTCGATCAATCAGCCCCAGCATTTT | CSAGENSINQPQHF
few | TRBJ1-2 | TRBV7-2 | TRBD1 | TGTGCCAGCAGTCCTGGACAGGGCTCTCATGGCTACACCTTC | CASSPGQGSHGYTF
few | TRBJ1-2 | TRBV20-1 | . | TGCAGTGCTCCCGCCAATACTCGCTATGGCTACACCTTC | CSAPANTRYGYTF
. | TRBJ2-3 | TRBV7-2 | . | TGTGCCAGCAGCTTAGCAGATACGCAGTATTTT | CASSLADTQYF
. | TRBJ2-5 | TRBV5-8 | . | TGTGCCAGCGTTAACAACCGCCAAGAGACCCAGTACTTC | CASVNNRQETQYF
. | TRBJ1-6 | TRBV7-6 | . | TGTGCCAGCAGCCCTCGGGCCGACTATAATTCACCCCTCCACTTT | CASSPRADYNSPLHF
. | TRBJ2-3 | TRBV10-3 | TRBD2 | TGTGCCACCCGGACTAGCGGGAGTCCCACAGATACGCAGTATTTT | CATRTSGSPTDTQYF
. | TRBJ2-1 | TRBV11-1 | . | TGTGCCAGCAGCTCCACAGTCTGGAAGCAGTTCTTC | CASSSTVWKQFF
few | TRBJ2-1 | TRBV20-1 | . | TGCAGTGCTAGTTGGTTCTGGCGGGATCGCCCCACGGAGCAGTTCTTC | CSASWFWRDRPTEQFF
. | TRBJ2-4 | TRBV6-4 | TRBD1 | TGTGCCAGCAGTGCTTCCGGGACAGGGTCGGGCATTCAGTACTTC | CASSASGTGSGIQYF
. | TRBJ2-1 | TRBV7-2 | . | TGTGCCAGCAGCTTAGCGGTCTACGACAGTGAGCAGTTCTTC | CASSLAVYDSEQFF
. | TRBJ2-1 | TRBV5-4 | . | TGTGCCAGCAGCTCCCTCTGGACTTCCAATTACAATGAGCAGTTCTTC | CASSSLWTSNYNEQFF
once | TRBJ1-5 | TRBV19 | . | TGTGCCAGTAGTATTCGGGACAATCAGCCCCAGCATTTT | CASSIRDNQPQHF
once | TRBJ2-7 | TRBV28 | . | TGTGCCAGCAGCCGGCCGTGGGGATACGAGCAGTACTTC | CASSRPWGYEQYF
. | TRBJ2-7 | TRBV7-9 | . | TGTGCCAGCAGCTTTAGAGGAGGGGACTCCTACGAGCAGTACTTC | CASSFRGGDSYEQYF
once | TRBJ1-2 | TRBV28 | . | TGTGCCAGCCTTAACCAAGGGACGAACTATGGCTACACCTTC | CASLNQGTNYGYTF
. | TRBJ2-7 | TRBV5-1 | TRBD1 | TGCGCCAGCAGCCGGACAGGGGCGTACGAGCAGTACTTC | CASSRTGAYEQYF